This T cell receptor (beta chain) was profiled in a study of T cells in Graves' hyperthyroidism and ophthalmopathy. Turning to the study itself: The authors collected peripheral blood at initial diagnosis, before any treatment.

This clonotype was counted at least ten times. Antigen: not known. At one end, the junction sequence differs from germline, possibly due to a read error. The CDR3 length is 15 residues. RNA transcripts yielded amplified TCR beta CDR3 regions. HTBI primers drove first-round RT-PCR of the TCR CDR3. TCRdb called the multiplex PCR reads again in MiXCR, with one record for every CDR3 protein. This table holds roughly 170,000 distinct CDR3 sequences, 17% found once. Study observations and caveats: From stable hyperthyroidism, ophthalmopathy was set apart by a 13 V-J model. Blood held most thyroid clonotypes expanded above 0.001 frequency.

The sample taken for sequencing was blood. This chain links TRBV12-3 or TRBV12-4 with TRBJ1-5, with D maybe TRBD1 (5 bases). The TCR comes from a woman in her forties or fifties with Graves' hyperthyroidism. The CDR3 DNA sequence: TGTGCCAGCAGTTTAGAAGGGGTTAGCAATCAACCCCAGCATTTT. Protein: CASSLEGVSNQPQHF.